The following is a T cell receptor beta chain sequence with its context. This sample is drawn from a study of blood T cell repertoires in COVID-19. Study overall: COVID-19 samples collected from the United States, Italy and Spain covered acute and convalescent phases. PBMCs, B-cell-depleted T cells, or T cells provided the cDNA or gDNA that made up the material.

In the source study's methods: Estimated nucleated cell counts came from reference gene primer amplification. Method: immunoSEQ multiplex PCR; TCRdb's copy keeps in-frame clones and lacks some. V, J and clone size are those of that table, while D and trimming were read from the DNA. The sample has fewer than 250,000 clones, nearly 85% seen once. CDR3 length equals 12 residues. Germline values: CDR1 LNHDA, CDR2 SQIVND (reference sequence). V was trimmed by 7 bases and J by 7 bases, leaving 13 bases between them. The chain links TRBV19 to TRBJ2-5, with D perhaps TRBD2 (6 bases). Specimen: peripheral blood. The receptor's source is a human donor in a cohort sampled during active COVID-19. CDR3 coding DNA: TGTGCCAGTAACCCGGGAGAAGGGACCCAGTACTTC. Its protein product is CASNPGEGTQYF.